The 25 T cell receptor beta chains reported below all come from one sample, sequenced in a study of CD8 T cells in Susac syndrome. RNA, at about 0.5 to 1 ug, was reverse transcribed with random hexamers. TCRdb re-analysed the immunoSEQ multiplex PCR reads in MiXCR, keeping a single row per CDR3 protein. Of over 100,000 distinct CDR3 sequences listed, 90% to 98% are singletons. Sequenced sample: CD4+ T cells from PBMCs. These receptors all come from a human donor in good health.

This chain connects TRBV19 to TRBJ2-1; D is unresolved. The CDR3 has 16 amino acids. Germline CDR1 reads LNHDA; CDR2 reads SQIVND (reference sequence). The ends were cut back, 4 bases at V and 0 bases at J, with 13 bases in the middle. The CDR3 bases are TGTGCCAGTAGTAGTAACAGCCTCAGCTCCTACAATGAGCAGTTCTTC. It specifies CASSSNSLSSYNEQFF.

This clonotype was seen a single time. This CDR3 reads CASSPWARYNEQFF. CDR3 nucleotides: TGTGCCAGCAGCCCATGGGCACGCTACAATGAGCAGTTCTTC. This sequence joins TRBV3-1 and TRBJ2-1; no firm D call. Germline V CDR1 and CDR2: LGHDT, YNNKEL (reference sequence). The CDR3 consists of 14 residues. Trimming took 4 bases from V and 3 from J, leaving 10 bases between them.

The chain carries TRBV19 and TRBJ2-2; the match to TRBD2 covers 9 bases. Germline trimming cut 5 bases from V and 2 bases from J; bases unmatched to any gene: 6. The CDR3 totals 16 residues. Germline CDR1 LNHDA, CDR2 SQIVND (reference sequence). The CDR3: CASSPGTSLNTGELFF. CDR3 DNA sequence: TGTGCCAGTAGTCCGGGGACTAGCCTTAACACCGGGGAGCTGTTTTTT.

CDR3: CASSYWGGNQPQHF. The CDR3 bases are TGTGCCAGCAGCTATTGGGGGGGCAATCAGCCCCAGCATTTT. The chain couples TRBV5-6 to TRBJ1-5, with D perhaps matching TRBD1 (5 bases). V lost 3 bases and J 2 bases, leaving 9 bases between the germline ends. CDR3 length: 14 amino acids. Germline CDR1 reads SGHDT; CDR2 reads YYEEEE.

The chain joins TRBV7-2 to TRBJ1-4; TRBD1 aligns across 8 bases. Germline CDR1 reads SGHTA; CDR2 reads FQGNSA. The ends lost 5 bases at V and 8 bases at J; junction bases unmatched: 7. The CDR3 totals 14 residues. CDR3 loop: CASSKDRGSEKLFF. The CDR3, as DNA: TGTGCCAGCAGCAAAGACAGGGGTTCCGAAAAACTGTTTTTT.

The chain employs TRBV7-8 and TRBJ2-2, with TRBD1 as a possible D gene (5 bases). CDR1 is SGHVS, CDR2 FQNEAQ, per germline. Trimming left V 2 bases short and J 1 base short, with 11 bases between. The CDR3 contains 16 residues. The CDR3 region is CASSLIKTVNTGELFF. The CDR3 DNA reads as TGTGCCAGCAGCTTAATCAAGACAGTGAACACCGGGGAGCTGTTTTTT.

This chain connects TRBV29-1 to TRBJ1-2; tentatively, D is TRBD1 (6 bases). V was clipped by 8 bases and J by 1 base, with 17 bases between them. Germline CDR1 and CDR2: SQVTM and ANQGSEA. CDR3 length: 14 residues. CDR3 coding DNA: TGCAGCTTCACCCGGGACACCATTAACTATGGCTACACCTTC. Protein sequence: CSFTRDTINYGYTF.

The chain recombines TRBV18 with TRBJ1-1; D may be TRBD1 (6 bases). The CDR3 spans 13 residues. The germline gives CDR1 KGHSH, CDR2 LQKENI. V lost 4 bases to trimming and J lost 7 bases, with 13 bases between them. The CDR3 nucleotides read TGTGCCAGCTCACGCGGGGGCTGGAGTGAAGCTTTCTTT. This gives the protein CASSRGGWSEAFF.

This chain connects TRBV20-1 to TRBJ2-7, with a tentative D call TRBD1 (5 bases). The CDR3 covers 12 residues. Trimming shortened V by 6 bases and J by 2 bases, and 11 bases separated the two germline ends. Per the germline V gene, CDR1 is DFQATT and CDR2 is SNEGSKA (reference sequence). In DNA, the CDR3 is TGCAGTGCCAAACAGGAAACCTACGAGCAGTACTTC. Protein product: CSAKQETYEQYF.

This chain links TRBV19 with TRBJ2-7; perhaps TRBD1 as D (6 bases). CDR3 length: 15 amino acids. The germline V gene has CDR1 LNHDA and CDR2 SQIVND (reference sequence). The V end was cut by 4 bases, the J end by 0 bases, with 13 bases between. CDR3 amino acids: CASSTYRDFSYEQYF. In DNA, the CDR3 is TGTGCCAGTAGTACCTACAGGGATTTCTCCTACGAGCAGTACTTC.

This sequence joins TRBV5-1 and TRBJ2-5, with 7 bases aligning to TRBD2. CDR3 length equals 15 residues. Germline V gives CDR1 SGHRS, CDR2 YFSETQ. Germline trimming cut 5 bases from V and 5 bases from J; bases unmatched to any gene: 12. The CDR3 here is CASRPVPSGPETQYF. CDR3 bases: TGCGCCAGCAGGCCCGTCCCTAGCGGACCGGAGACCCAGTACTTC.

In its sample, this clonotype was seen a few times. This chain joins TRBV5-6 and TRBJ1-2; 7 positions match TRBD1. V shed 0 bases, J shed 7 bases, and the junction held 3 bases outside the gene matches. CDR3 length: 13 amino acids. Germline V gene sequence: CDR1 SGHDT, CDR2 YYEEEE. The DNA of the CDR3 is TGTGCCAGCAGCTTGGACAGGGGCCGTGGCTACACCTTC. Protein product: CASSLDRGRGYTF.

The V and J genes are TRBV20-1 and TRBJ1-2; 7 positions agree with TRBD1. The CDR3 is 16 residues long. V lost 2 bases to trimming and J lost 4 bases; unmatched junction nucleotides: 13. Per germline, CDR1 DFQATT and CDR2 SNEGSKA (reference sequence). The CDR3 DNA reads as TGCAGTGCTAGAACCCTGGGTGCAGGGGGTCTCTATGGCTACACCTTC. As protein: CSARTLGAGGLYGYTF.

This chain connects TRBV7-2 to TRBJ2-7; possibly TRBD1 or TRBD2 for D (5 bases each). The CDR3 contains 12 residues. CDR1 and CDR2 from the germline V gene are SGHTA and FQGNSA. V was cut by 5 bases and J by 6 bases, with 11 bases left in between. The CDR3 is CASSPPGLEQYF. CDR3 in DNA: TGTGCCAGCAGCCCACCGGGGCTCGAGCAGTACTTC.

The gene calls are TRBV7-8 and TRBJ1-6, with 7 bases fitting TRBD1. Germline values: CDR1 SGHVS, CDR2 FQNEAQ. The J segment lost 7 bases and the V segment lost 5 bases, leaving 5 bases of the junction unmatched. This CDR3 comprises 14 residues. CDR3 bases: TGTGCCAGCAGCCCGCGGGACAGCAATTCACCCCTCCACTTT. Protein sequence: CASSPRDSNSPLHF.

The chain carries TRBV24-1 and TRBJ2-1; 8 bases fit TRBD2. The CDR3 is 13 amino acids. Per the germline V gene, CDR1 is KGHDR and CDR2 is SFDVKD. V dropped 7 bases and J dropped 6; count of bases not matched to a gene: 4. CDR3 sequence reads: CATRGLASNEQFF. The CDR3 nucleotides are TGTGCCACCAGAGGACTAGCCTCCAATGAGCAGTTCTTC.

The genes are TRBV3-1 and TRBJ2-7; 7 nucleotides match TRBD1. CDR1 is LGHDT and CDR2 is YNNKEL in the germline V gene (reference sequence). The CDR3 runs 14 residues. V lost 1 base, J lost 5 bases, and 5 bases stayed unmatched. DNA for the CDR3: TGTGCCAGCAGCCAAGCAGGCAGGGGGAACGAGCAGTACTTC. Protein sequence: CASSQAGRGNEQYF.

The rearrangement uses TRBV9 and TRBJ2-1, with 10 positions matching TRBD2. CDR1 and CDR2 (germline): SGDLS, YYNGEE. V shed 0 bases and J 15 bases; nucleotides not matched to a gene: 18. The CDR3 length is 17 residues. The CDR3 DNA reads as TGTGCCAGCAGCGTAGCACCTACCGGGACTAGCGCTTCCCTTCGGTTCTTC. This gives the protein CASSVAPTGTSASLRFF. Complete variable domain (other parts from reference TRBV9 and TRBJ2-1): DSGVTQTPKHLITATGQRVTLRCSPRSGDLSVYWYQQSLDQGLQFLIQYYNGEERAKGNILERFSAQQFPDLHSELNLSSLELGDSALYFCASSVAPTGTSASLRFFGPGTRLTVL.

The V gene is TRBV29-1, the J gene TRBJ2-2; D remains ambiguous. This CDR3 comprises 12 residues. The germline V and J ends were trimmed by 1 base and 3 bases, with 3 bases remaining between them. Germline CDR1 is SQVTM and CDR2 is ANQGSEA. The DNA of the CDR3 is TGCAGCGTTGAAGCCTACACCGGGGAGCTGTTTTTT. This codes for CSVEAYTGELFF.

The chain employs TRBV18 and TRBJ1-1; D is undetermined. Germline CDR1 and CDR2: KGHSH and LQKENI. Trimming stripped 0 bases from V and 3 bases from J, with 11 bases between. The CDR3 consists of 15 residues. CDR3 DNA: TGTGCCAGCTCACCACCAAAGAGGGCGGACACTGAAGCTTTCTTT. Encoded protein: CASSPPKRADTEAFF.

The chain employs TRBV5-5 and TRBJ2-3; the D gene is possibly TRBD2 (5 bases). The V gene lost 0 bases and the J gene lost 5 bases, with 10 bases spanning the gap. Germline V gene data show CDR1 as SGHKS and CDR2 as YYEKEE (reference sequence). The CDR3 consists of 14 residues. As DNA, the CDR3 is TGTGCCAGCAGCTTGGCCGTAGGAGGAGATACGCAGTATTTT. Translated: CASSLAVGGDTQYF.

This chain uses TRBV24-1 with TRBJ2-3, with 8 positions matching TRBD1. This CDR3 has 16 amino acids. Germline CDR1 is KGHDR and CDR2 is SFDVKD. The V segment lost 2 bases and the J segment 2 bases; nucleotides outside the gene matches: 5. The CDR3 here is CATSDSRQGTTDTQYF. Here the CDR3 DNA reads TGTGCCACCAGTGATTCGCGACAGGGGACCACAGATACGCAGTATTTT.

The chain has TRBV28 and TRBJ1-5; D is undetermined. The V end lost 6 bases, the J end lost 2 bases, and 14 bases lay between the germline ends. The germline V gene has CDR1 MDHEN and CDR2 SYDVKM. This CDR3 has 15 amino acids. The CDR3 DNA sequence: TGTGCCAGCAGGGGCGGGTCCTCTGGCAATCAGCCCCAGCATTTT. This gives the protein CASRGGSSGNQPQHF.

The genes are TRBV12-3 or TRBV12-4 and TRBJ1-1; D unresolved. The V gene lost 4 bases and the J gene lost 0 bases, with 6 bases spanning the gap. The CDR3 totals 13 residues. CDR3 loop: CASSSQMNTEAFF. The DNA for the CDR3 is TGTGCCAGCAGTTCCCAAATGAACACTGAAGCTTTCTTT.

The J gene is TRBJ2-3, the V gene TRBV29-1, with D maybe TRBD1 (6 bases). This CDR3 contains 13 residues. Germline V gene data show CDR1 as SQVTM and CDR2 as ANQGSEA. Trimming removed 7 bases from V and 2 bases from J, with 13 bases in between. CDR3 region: CSGHGQLTDTQYF. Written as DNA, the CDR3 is TGCAGCGGTCATGGACAGCTCACAGATACGCAGTATTTT.